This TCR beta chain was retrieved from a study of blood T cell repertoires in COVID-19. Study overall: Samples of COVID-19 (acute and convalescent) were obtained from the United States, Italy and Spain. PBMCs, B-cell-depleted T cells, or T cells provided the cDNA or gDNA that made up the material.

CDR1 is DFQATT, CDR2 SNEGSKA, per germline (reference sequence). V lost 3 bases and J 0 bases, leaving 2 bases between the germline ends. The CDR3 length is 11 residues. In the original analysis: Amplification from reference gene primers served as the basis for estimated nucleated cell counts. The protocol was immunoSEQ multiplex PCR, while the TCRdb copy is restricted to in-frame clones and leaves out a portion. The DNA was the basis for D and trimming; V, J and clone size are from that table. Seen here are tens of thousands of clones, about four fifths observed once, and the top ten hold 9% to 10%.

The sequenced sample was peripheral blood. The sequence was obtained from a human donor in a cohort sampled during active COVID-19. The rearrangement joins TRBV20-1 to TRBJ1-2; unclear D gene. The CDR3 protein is CSASTNYGYTF. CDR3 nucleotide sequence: TGCAGTGCTAGCACTAACTATGGCTACACCTTC.